A selection of T cell receptor beta chains follows, all from one sample in a study of shared clonotypes between healthy human individuals. Assay used: immunoSEQ multiplex PCR; TCRdb lists only in-frame clones, some missing. Of some 2.1 million clones listed, 93% are singletons. Sequenced input: naive CD8+ T cells from PBMCs. Every receptor here comes from a man aged 18-30 years in good health. Some clones in this sample may be carry-over from other donors' samples. Both conserved end residues are part of each CDR3. A D gene is named only where the DNA matches it firmly. Clone size is shown for a subset of rows, as once, few, many or a class of expanded clone.

d_gene	j_gene	abundance	v_gene	CDR3aa	CDR3nt
NA	TRBJ2-3	NA	TRBV5-1	CASSLKIRADTQYF	TGCGCCAGCAGCTTGAAGATTCGGGCAGATACGCAGTATTTT
TRBD2	TRBJ2-3	NA	TRBV7-9	CASSALKGREWPSTDTQYF	TGTGCCAGCAGCGCCCTGAAAGGGAGGGAATGGCCTAGCACAGATACGCAGTATTTT
NA	TRBJ1-1	NA	TRBV15	CATSRDGHDSLSLGTEAFF	TGTGCCACCAGCAGAGATGGTCATGACAGCCTCTCTTTGGGCACTGAAGCTTTCTTT
TRBD1	TRBJ1-2	NA	TRBV5-1	CASSLPRTGNLERYTF	TGCGCCAGCAGCTTGCCCAGGACAGGGAACCTTGAGAGGTACACCTTC
NA	TRBJ2-1	NA	TRBV19	CASTLAGLANNEQFF	TGTGCCAGTACCCTAGCCGGACTCGCTAACAATGAGCAGTTCTTC
NA	TRBJ2-6	NA	TRBV9	CASSVGSTFSGANVLTF	TGTGCCAGCAGCGTAGGATCAACCTTCTCTGGGGCCAACGTCCTGACTTTC
NA	TRBJ2-3	NA	TRBV28	CASRAEGWGTDTQYF	TGTGCCAGCCGGGCGGAGGGATGGGGCACAGATACGCAGTATTTT
NA	TRBJ2-7	NA	TRBV7-2	CASSLVGEQYF	TGTGCCAGCAGCTTAGTCGGCGAGCAGTACTTC
NA	TRBJ2-3	NA	TRBV6-4	CASSDSRCKGWYLDTQYF	TGTGCCAGCAGTGACTCTCGGTGCAAGGGTTGGTATTTAGATACGCAGTATTTT
NA	TRBJ1-5	NA	TRBV19	CASMEGLSNQPQHF	TGTGCCAGCATGGAGGGGTTGAGCAATCAGCCCCAGCATTTT
TRBD1	TRBJ2-7	NA	TRBV7-9	CASSPPGQGYSYEQYF	TGTGCCAGCAGCCCACCGGGACAGGGGTACTCCTACGAGCAGTACTTC
NA	TRBJ2-7	NA	TRBV27	CASSSWALQGQRGSYEQYF	TGTGCCAGCAGTAGTTGGGCCTTGCAAGGACAGCGGGGATCCTACGAGCAGTACTTC
TRBD1	TRBJ2-7	NA	TRBV5-1	CASSPRDRDYEQYF	TGCGCCAGCAGCCCCCGGGACAGGGACTACGAGCAGTACTTC
NA	TRBJ1-1	NA	TRBV27	CASSLAAGMNTEAFF	TGTGCCAGCAGTTTGGCAGCCGGTATGAACACTGAAGCTTTCTTT
NA	TRBJ2-6	NA	TRBV27	CASSLRTSGANVLTF	TGTGCCAGCAGTTTACGAACCTCTGGGGCCAACGTCCTGACTTTC
NA	TRBJ2-1	NA	TRBV28	CASSRGRDSYNEQFF	TGTGCCAGCAGCCGGGGGAGAGACTCCTACAATGAGCAGTTCTTC
NA	TRBJ1-3	NA	TRBV13	CASSAQNSGNTIYF	TGTGCCAGCAGCGCACAGAACTCTGGAAACACCATATATTTT
TRBD1	TRBJ1-2	once	TRBV11-2	CASSWGDRTNYGYTF	TGTGCCAGCAGCTGGGGGGACAGAACTAACTATGGCTACACCTTC
TRBD2	TRBJ2-1	once	TRBV7-9	CASSGGLAKIYNEQFF	TGTGCCAGCTCCGGGGGACTAGCGAAAATTTACAATGAGCAGTTCTTC
TRBD1	TRBJ1-2	NA	TRBV7-9	CASSQGTGGVAGYTF	TGTGCCAGCAGCCAAGGGACAGGGGGCGTCGCTGGCTACACCTTC
TRBD1	TRBJ2-3	NA	TRBV28	CASKYRQGADTQYF	TGTGCCAGCAAATACCGTCAGGGGGCAGATACGCAGTATTTT
TRBD1	TRBJ2-7	NA	TRBV9	CASSAEGTDTYEQYF	TGTGCCAGCAGCGCAGAGGGGACAGATACCTACGAGCAGTACTTC
NA	TRBJ2-3	NA	TRBV14	CASSQAGQGLDTQYF	TGTGCCAGCAGCCAAGCTGGGCAGGGTCTGGATACGCAGTATTTT